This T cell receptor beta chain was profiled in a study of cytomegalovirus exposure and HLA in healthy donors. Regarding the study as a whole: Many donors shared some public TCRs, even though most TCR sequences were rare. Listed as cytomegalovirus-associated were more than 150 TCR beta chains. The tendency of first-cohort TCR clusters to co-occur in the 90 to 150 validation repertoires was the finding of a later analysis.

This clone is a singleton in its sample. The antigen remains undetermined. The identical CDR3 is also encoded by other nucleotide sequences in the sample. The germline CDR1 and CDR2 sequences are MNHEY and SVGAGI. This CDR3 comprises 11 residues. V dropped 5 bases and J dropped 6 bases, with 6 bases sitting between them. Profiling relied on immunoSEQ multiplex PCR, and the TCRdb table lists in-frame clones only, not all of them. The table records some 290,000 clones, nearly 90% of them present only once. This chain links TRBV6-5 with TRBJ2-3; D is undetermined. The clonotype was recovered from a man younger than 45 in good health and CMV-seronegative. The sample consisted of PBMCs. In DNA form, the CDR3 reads TGTGCCAGCAGTCGCGGCGATACGCAGTATTTT. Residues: CASSRGDTQYF.